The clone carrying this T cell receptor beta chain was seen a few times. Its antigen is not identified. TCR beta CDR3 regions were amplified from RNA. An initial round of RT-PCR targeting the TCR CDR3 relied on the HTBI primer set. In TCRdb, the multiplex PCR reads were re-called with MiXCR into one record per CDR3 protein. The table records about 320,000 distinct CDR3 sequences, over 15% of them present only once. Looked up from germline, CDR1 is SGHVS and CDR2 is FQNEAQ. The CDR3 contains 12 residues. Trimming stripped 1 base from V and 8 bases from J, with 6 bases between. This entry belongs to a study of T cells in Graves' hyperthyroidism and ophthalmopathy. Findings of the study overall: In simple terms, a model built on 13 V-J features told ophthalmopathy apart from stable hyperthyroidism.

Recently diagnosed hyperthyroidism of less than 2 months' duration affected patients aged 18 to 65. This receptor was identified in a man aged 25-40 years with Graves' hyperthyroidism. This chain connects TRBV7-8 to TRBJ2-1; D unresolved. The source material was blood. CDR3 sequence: CASSLGSDEQFF. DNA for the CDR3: TGTGCCAGCAGCTTAGGTTCGGATGAGCAGTTCTTC.